This passage covers 26 T cell receptor beta chains from one sample sequenced in a study of identical twins. TCRdb passed the 5' RACE reads through MiXCR, listing each CDR3 protein once. In the table there are around 530,000 distinct CDR3 sequences, nearly 15% of which are singletons. These data also formed part of another study, on yellow fever vaccine responses in identical twins.

Sequencing used CD4+ T cells sorted from blood. Receptor source: a woman in her late teens or twenties in good health.

This rearrangement joins TRBV6-1 to TRBJ2-1; the match to TRBD2 covers 12 bases. Trimming cost V 6 bases and J 7 bases; bases outside gene matches: 7. Germline V gives CDR1 MNHNS, CDR2 SASEGT. This CDR3 is 15 amino acids long. CDR3 bases: TGTGCCAGCAGAAACGGGACTAGCGGGTTAAATGAGCAGTTCTTC. Its translation: CASRNGTSGLNEQFF.

In this sample, this clonotype turned up a few times. The chain joins TRBV12-3 or TRBV12-4 to TRBJ2-1; D call uncertain. Between the trimmed V and J ends, which lost 7 bases and 5 bases, there was a span of 12 bases. CDR3 length equals 13 residues. CDR3 amino acids: CASKIWGNNEQFF. In DNA form, the CDR3 reads TGTGCCAGCAAGATATGGGGAAACAATGAGCAGTTCTTC.

This clonotype came up a few times. This chain connects TRBV5-1 to TRBJ1-4; D gene ambiguous. V was clipped by 2 bases and J by 8 bases, with 13 bases between them. Germline CDR1 and CDR2: SGHRS and YFSETQ. The CDR3 contains 14 residues. CDR3 residues: CASSFRTSNEKLFF. The CDR3 DNA is TGCGCCAGCAGCTTCCGGACTTCCAACGAAAAACTGTTTTTT.

This clonotype showed up just a few times. The chain recombines TRBV9 with TRBJ2-5, with TRBD2 identical over 8 bases. This CDR3 region has 15 residues. Germline loops: CDR1 SGDLS, CDR2 YYNGEE. Trimming cost V 2 bases and J 5 bases; bases outside gene matches: 8. CDR3 in DNA: TGTGCCAGCAGCGTCAATCTAGCGGGTGCGGAGACCCAGTACTTC. Encoded protein: CASSVNLAGAETQYF.

Only a few counts were recorded for this clonotype. The chain recombines TRBV10-3 with TRBJ1-4, with no clear D. The CDR3 runs 12 residues. Germline V gene lookup returns CDR1 ENHRY and CDR2 SYGVKD. V lost 4 bases to trimming and J lost 7 bases, with 7 bases between them. CDR3 DNA sequence: TGTGCCATCAGTGGCACTGGTGAAAAACTGTTTTTT. It is translated as CAISGTGEKLFF.

CDR3 in DNA: TGCGCCAGCAGCTTGGAACGGGGCGGGGAGCTGTTTTTT. Translation gives CASSLERGGELFF. V and J are TRBV5-1 and TRBJ2-2, with a weak D call TRBD2 (5 bases). This CDR3 spans 13 amino acids. The germline V and J ends were trimmed by 0 bases and 7 bases, with 7 bases remaining between them. The V gene's germline CDR1 is SGHRS and CDR2 YFSETQ.

The V gene is TRBV28, the J gene TRBJ1-2, with D possibly TRBD1 on 5 matching bases. The CDR3 is 15 residues long. The V end lost 8 bases, the J end lost 8 bases, and 24 bases lay between the germline ends. CDR1 and CDR2 from the germline V gene are MDHEN and SYDVKM. DNA of the CDR3: TGTGCCAGCGGGACCTCTACGCAGACTCGTAAAGGCTACACCTTC. It specifies CASGTSTQTRKGYTF.

This clonotype was detected a few times. The gene calls are TRBV5-1 and TRBJ2-5; D gene ambiguous. Trimming stripped 4 bases from V and 3 bases from J, with 19 bases between. This CDR3 is 16 amino acids long. The germline V gene has CDR1 SGHRS and CDR2 YFSETQ. In nucleotides, the CDR3 is TGCGCCAGCAGCCCGGCGGTCTCAGTTGGAAAAGAGACCCAGTACTTC. Translated: CASSPAVSVGKETQYF.

This clonotype was counted at least ten times. The chain links TRBV6-6 to TRBJ2-1, with TRBD2 matching 13 bases. This CDR3 region has 13 residues. V lost 5 bases, J lost 12 bases, and 4 bases stayed unmatched. Germline-derived CDR1 and CDR2 are MNHNY and SVGAGI (reference sequence). CDR3 nucleotides: TGTGCCAGCAGTCGACTAGCGGGGGGAGGGCAGTTCTTC. This gives the protein CASSRLAGGGQFF.

The V call is TRBV2, the J call TRBJ1-1; D remains unclear. CDR3 length: 13 residues. Germline V CDR1 and CDR2: SNHLY, FYNNEI. The V end lost 7 bases, the J end lost 1 base, and 10 bases lay between the germline ends. CDR3 sequence reads: CASIPRWNTEAFF. CDR3 coding DNA: TGTGCCAGCATTCCCCGATGGAACACTGAAGCTTTCTTT.

This clonotype was observed a few times. This rearrangement joins TRBV20-1 to TRBJ2-1, with TRBD1 as a possible D gene (6 bases). V shed 3 bases and J shed 2 bases, with 14 bases lying between them. Germline V gives CDR1 DFQATT, CDR2 SNEGSKA (reference sequence). This CDR3 is 15 amino acids long. The CDR3 nucleotides read TGCAGTGCTAGGGGGGCTTTATCCACCTACAATGAGCAGTTCTTC. Amino acid sequence: CSARGALSTYNEQFF.

The rearrangement uses TRBV12-3 or TRBV12-4 and TRBJ1-6, with D unclear. The CDR3 loop spans 14 amino acids. Trimming pared 6 bases from V and 8 bases from J, leaving 14 bases between. As DNA, the CDR3 is TGTGCCAGCAGCCAGTTAAGATATGATTCACCCCTCCACTTT. Protein sequence: CASSQLRYDSPLHF.

The chain employs TRBV29-1 and TRBJ2-5; 7 bases agree with TRBD2. The CDR3 covers 12 residues. CDR1 is SQVTM, CDR2 ANQGSEA, per germline. With V trimmed by 3 bases and J by 4 bases, 2 bases remained unmatched. The CDR3 nucleotides are TGCAGCGTTGATGGGAGGGGAGAGACCCAGTACTTC. It yields the protein CSVDGRGETQYF. The complete variable domain, with remaining parts taken from reference TRBV29-1 and TRBJ2-5, reads SAVISQKPSRDICQRGTSLTIQCQVDSQVTMMFWYRQQPGQSLTLIATANQGSEATYESGFVIDKFPISRPNLTFSTLTVSNMSPEDSSIYLCSVDGRGETQYFGPGTRLLVL.

The V gene is TRBV10-3, the J gene TRBJ2-1, with TRBD2 as a possible D gene (5 bases). V lost 0 bases and J 0 bases, leaving 9 bases between the germline ends. CDR3 length: 16 residues. Germline values: CDR1 ENHRY, CDR2 SYGVKD. CDR3 sequence (DNA): TGTGCCATCAGTGAGTCGGACTTAAGCTCCTACAATGAGCAGTTCTTC. Translating it yields CAISESDLSSYNEQFF.

The chain couples TRBV12-3 or TRBV12-4 to TRBJ2-1, with 8 bases aligning to TRBD2. The V and J ends lost 6 bases and 7 bases, in that order; junction bases with no gene match: 11. The CDR3 is 15 residues long. CDR3 loop: CASSRTSGGRNEQFF. In DNA, the CDR3 is TGTGCCAGCAGCCGAACTAGCGGCGGTAGAAATGAGCAGTTCTTC.

The rearrangement uses TRBV6-4 and TRBJ2-1; no clear D gene. The CDR3 consists of 13 residues. Germline CDR1 is MRHNA and CDR2 is SNTAGT. The ends were cut back, 4 bases at V and 7 bases at J, with 11 bases in the middle. This CDR3 reads CASSALTGNEQFF. Written as DNA, the CDR3 is TGTGCCAGCAGTGCTCTTACTGGGAATGAGCAGTTCTTC.

V and J are TRBV20-1 and TRBJ1-1; D unclear. Deletions cut 3 bases from V and 4 bases from J, with 15 bases between. Germline V lookup: CDR1 DFQATT, CDR2 SNEGSKA (reference sequence). CDR3 length: 14 amino acids. The CDR3 here is CSASSDVGSTEAFF. As DNA, the CDR3 is TGCAGTGCTAGTTCGGACGTGGGGAGCACTGAAGCTTTCTTT.

This clonotype showed up just a few times. The chain combines TRBV7-2 with TRBJ2-2; D is possibly TRBD2 (6 bases). CDR1 is SGHTA, CDR2 FQGNSA, per germline. The CDR3 is 15 amino acids. V dropped 1 base and J dropped 3 bases, with 9 bases sitting between them. CDR3 amino acids: CASSLGAGYTGELFF. The DNA for the CDR3 is TGTGCCAGCAGCTTAGGGGCGGGGTACACCGGGGAGCTGTTTTTT.

This clonotype turned up a few times. The chain recombines TRBV29-1 with TRBJ2-7; 10 bases are shared with TRBD2. This CDR3 spans 14 amino acids. V trimming: 5 bases; J trimming: 0 bases; junction bases outside the gene matches: 4. The germline V gene encodes CDR1 SQVTM and CDR2 ANQGSEA. The CDR3 region is CSVRPSGSSYEQYF. The CDR3 bases are TGCAGCGTTCGCCCTAGCGGGAGCTCCTACGAGCAGTACTTC.

This clonotype showed up just a few times. The DNA of the CDR3 is TGTGCCACCAGCAGAGGGTCCGCGGGTACTGAAGCTTTCTTT. This codes for CATSRGSAGTEAFF. V is TRBV15 and J is TRBJ1-1; D is unclear. The CDR3 consists of 14 residues. V was cut by 1 base and J by 5 bases, with 11 bases left in between. Germline CDR1 and CDR2: LNHNV and YYDKDF (reference sequence).

This clonotype has more than one count but fewer than ten. J is TRBJ2-3 and V is TRBV2; 8 nucleotides match TRBD2. Germline CDR1 SNHLY, CDR2 FYNNEI. V shed 8 bases, J shed 0 bases, and the junction held 10 bases outside the gene matches. CDR3 size: 16 residues. CDR3 residues: CASGWRLASSTDTQYF. In DNA, the CDR3 is TGTGCCAGCGGGTGGAGACTAGCGTCGAGCACAGATACGCAGTATTTT. The whole variable domain, remainder taken from reference TRBV2 and TRBJ2-3, is EPEVTQTPSHQVTQMGQEVILRCVPISNHLYFYWYRQILGQKVEFLVSFYNNEISEKSEIFDDQFSVERPDGSNFTLKIRSTKLEDSAMYFCASGWRLASSTDTQYFGPGTRLTVL.

This clonotype was recorded a few times. The chain joins TRBV6-6 to TRBJ2-7, with unresolved D. Germline V CDR1 and CDR2: MNHNY, SVGAGI (reference sequence). V was cut by 4 bases and J by 3 bases, with 10 bases left in between. CDR3 length equals 13 residues. The CDR3 bases are TGTGCCAGCAGTTTCGGAGAGCTCTACGAGCAGTACTTC. This translates into CASSFGELYEQYF.

The sample holds a few counts of this clonotype. This chain joins TRBV5-1 and TRBJ1-6; 8 nucleotides agree with TRBD1. The CDR3 has 14 amino acids. The V segment lost 8 bases and the J segment 3 bases; nucleotides outside the gene matches: 4. CDR1 is SGHRS, CDR2 YFSETQ, per germline. CDR3 bases: TGCGCCAGTAGGGACAGGCGCTATAATTCACCCCTCCACTTT. Translated, it gives CASRDRRYNSPLHF.

This chain joins TRBV5-1 and TRBJ2-1; 9 positions match TRBD1. The CDR3 has 15 residues. Per the germline V gene, CDR1 is SGHRS and CDR2 is YFSETQ. After removal of 0 bases from V and 9 bases from J, the junction contained 7 bases not matched to a gene. CDR3 nucleotides: TGCGCCAGCAGCTTGGTACAGGGGGCGGGCACTGAGCAGTTCTTC. It specifies CASSLVQGAGTEQFF.

This clonotype was seen a handful of times. For the CDR3, the DNA is TGCAGTGCTAGCAGACAGGAGCTCATGAACACTGAAGCTTTCTTT. Translating it yields CSASRQELMNTEAFF. V gene TRBV20-1 combines with J gene TRBJ1-1; possibly TRBD1 for D (6 bases). The germline gives CDR1 DFQATT, CDR2 SNEGSKA (reference sequence). The CDR3 spans 15 residues. V lost 3 bases, J lost 0 bases, and 14 bases lay in between.

The rearrangement joins TRBV10-3 to TRBJ2-5; 7 bases match TRBD2. The CDR3 sequence is 13 residues long. The ends lost 6 bases at V and 5 bases at J; junction bases unmatched: 6. CDR1 is ENHRY, CDR2 SYGVKD, per germline. The CDR3 spells CAISGRQEETQYF. In DNA, the CDR3 is TGTGCCATCAGCGGGAGGCAGGAGGAGACCCAGTACTTC.